Listed below are T cell receptor beta chains from one sample, sequenced in a study of identical twins. TCRdb reprocessed the 5' RACE reads via MiXCR and lists one record per CDR3 protein. Of 400,000 to 500,000 distinct CDR3 sequences listed, about a fifth are singletons. The sample was naive T cells sorted from blood. These TCRs come from a man over 45 in good health. CDR3s include the opening cysteine and the closing phenylalanine or tryptophan. D genes are given only for firm matches. Expanded clones are given a class, and other clones once, few, many or no size at all.

v_call	d_call	clone_size	j_call	cdr3_nt	cdr3_aa
TRBV5-4	TRBD1	few	TRBJ2-3	TGTGCCAGCAGCGGTGGGGACAGACCCTATACGCAGTATTTT	CASSGGDRPYTQYF
TRBV6-2/TRBV6-3	NA	NA	TRBJ2-1	TGTGCCAGCAGTTACTTCGGGTTGGGGAGCTCCTACAATGAGCAGTTCTTC	CASSYFGLGSSYNEQFF
TRBV7-9	TRBD2	few	TRBJ2-3	TGTGCCAGCAGCCGAACGACTAGCGGGTGGACAGATACGCAGTATTTT	CASSRTTSGWTDTQYF
TRBV27	NA	NA	TRBJ2-3	TGTGCCAGCAGTTGGTTCCGGAGGGCCGATACGCAGTATTTT	CASSWFRRADTQYF
TRBV20-1	TRBD2	NA	TRBJ2-3	TGCAGTGCTAGAGATCCGACTAGCGGACGCTCCACAGATACGCAGTATTTT	CSARDPTSGRSTDTQYF
TRBV11-2	NA	NA	TRBJ1-4	TGTGCCAGCAGCAAAACCCCTAAGGGAGGGGAAAAACTGTTTTTT	CASSKTPKGGEKLFF
TRBV7-9	NA	many	TRBJ1-4	TGTGCCAGCAGCTTAGAAGTTACAACTAATGAAAAACTGTTTTTT	CASSLEVTTNEKLFF
TRBV5-1	TRBD1	few	TRBJ1-1	TGCGCCAGCAGCTTCAGCCCCGCGACAGGGTCGGGCACTGAAGCTTTCTTT	CASSFSPATGSGTEAFF
TRBV20-1	TRBD2	NA	TRBJ2-7	TGCAGTGCTAGGCCAAGCGGGACCAGCTCCTACGAGCAGTACTTC	CSARPSGTSSYEQYF
TRBV18	NA	few	TRBJ1-1	TGTGCCAGCTCACCACAGGAAAACACTGAAGCTTTCTTT	CASSPQENTEAFF
TRBV24-1	NA	few	TRBJ2-5	TGTGCCACCAGTGATTATCCCAGGGATGGGACCCAGTACTTC	CATSDYPRDGTQYF
TRBV7-9	TRBD2	NA	TRBJ2-1	TGTGCCAGCAGGATTAGCGGGGGGGCCAGTGAGCAGTTCTTC	CASRISGGASEQFF
TRBV7-2	NA	many	TRBJ2-5	TGTGCCAGCAGCTTAGATGGCGGGTTATATAGAGAGACCCAGTACTTC	CASSLDGGLYRETQYF
TRBV12-3/TRBV12-4	TRBD1	NA	TRBJ1-1	TGTGCCAGCAGACGGACAGGGGAAGCTTTCTTT	CASRRTGEAFF
TRBV6-5	NA	many	TRBJ1-1	TGTGCCAGCAGTTTCCGAGGAGGGGCCACTGAAGTTTTCTTT	CASSFRGGATEVFF
TRBV7-8	NA	NA	TRBJ1-4	TGTGCCAGCAGCTCCAGGGAGGGAGAGGAAAAACTGTTTTTT	CASSSREGEEKLFF
TRBV7-9	TRBD2	few	TRBJ2-1	TGTGCCAGCAGCTTGTACGGGACGCGGGAGGTTGAGCAGTTCTTC	CASSLYGTREVEQFF
TRBV5-1	NA	NA	TRBJ2-1	TGCGCCAGCAGCCAGTTTAGTAATGAGCAGTTCTTC	CASSQFSNEQFF
TRBV20-1	TRBD1	NA	TRBJ1-6	TGCAGTGCTAGAGTTGGGACAGGGGACTCACCCCTCCACTTT	CSARVGTGDSPLHF
TRBV12-3/TRBV12-4	NA	many	TRBJ1-5	TGTGCCAGCAGCTCCGACGGTGCCTGGGGGCCCCAGCATTTT	CASSSDGAWGPQHF
TRBV5-1	NA	NA	TRBJ2-7	TGCGCCAGCAGCTTCAGCCCAAAGTTCCACGAGCAGTACTTC	CASSFSPKFHEQYF
TRBV28	NA	few	TRBJ2-3	TGTGCCAGCAGTTTATTCCTACTGGAAGGCACAGATACGCAGTATTTT	CASSLFLLEGTDTQYF
TRBV27	TRBD1	NA	TRBJ2-2	TGTGCCAGCAGATACAGGGGGACCGGGGAGCTGTTTTTT	CASRYRGTGELFF
TRBV29-1	TRBD2	many	TRBJ2-7	TGCTCCGGTGGCCCCGGGAGGAACGAGCAGTACTTC	CSGGPGRNEQYF
TRBV3-1	NA	NA	TRBJ1-4	TGTGCCAGCAGATCCGGGCCGAATGAAAAACTGTTTTTT	CASRSGPNEKLFF
TRBV5-1	TRBD2	few	TRBJ2-1	TGCGCCAGCAGCCTACGAAGGACTAGCGGGAGCTCCTACAATGAGCAGTTCTTC	CASSLRRTSGSSYNEQFF
TRBV15	NA	NA	TRBJ2-1	TGTGCCACCAGCACTCCCCTCGGGGTTAGCTCCTACAATGAGCAGTTCTTC	CATSTPLGVSSYNEQFF
TRBV5-6	NA	many	TRBJ1-2	TGTGCCAGCAGCCCGACCGACTATGGCTACACCTTC	CASSPTDYGYTF
TRBV12-3/TRBV12-4	NA	NA	TRBJ2-3	TGTGCCAGCAGTTTTGAGGGATTGGGGACAGATACGCAGTATTTT	CASSFEGLGTDTQYF
TRBV6-2/TRBV6-3	NA	NA	TRBJ2-7	TGTGCCAGCGGGGACACCGTCTACGAGCAGTACTTC	CASGDTVYEQYF
TRBV10-2	TRBD2	NA	TRBJ2-5	TGCGCCAGCAGGAAGCGGGGGGCGGAAGAGACCCAGTACTTC	CASRKRGAEETQYF
TRBV7-9	NA	few	TRBJ2-7	TGTGCCAGCAGCCCCGGTGGCGGGGGCCAAGTAGGCGAGCAGTACTTC	CASSPGGGGQVGEQYF
TRBV4-2	NA	NA	TRBJ2-1	TGTGCCAGCAGCCAAGAAGGCGGGACCTACAATGAGCAGTTCTTC	CASSQEGGTYNEQFF
TRBV12-3/TRBV12-4	TRBD1	few	TRBJ2-1	TGTGCCAGCAGAACCGGGACAGCGGCGCCGAATGAGCAGTTCTTC	CASRTGTAAPNEQFF
TRBV5-1	NA	many	TRBJ2-5	TGCGCCAGCAGCCTACAGGGCCAAGAGACCCAGTACTTC	CASSLQGQETQYF
TRBV3-1	NA	few	TRBJ2-7	TGTGCCAGCAGCCAAGGAGCTCCGTACTACGAGCAGTACTTC	CASSQGAPYYEQYF
TRBV4-3	NA	few	TRBJ1-1	TGCGCCAGCAGCCAGGAAACAGCAACGAACACTGAAGCTTTCTTT	CASSQETATNTEAFF
TRBV4-1	NA	few	TRBJ2-1	TGCGCCAGCAGCCAAGAATTGCTTGGGTGGTTCGGAGATCGAAGCTCCTACAATGAGCAGTTCTTC	CASSQELLGWFGDRSSYNEQFF
TRBV5-5	TRBD2	few	TRBJ2-3	TGTGCCAGCAGCTTGGCCGGGACTAGGGGCACAGATACGCAGTATTTT	CASSLAGTRGTDTQYF
TRBV4-1	NA	few	TRBJ2-7	TGCGCCAGCAGCCAAGATGGGCAGTTGGAATTC	CASSQDGQLEF
TRBV4-2	NA	many	TRBJ1-6	TGTGCCAGCAGCCAAGATGGGGGACCGATTAACCTCCACTTT	CASSQDGGPINLHF
TRBV12-3/TRBV12-4	TRBD1	NA	TRBJ2-7	TGTGCCAGCAGTTCGGACAGGGGGATCTACGAGCAGTACTTC	CASSSDRGIYEQYF
TRBV28	NA	few	TRBJ2-2	TGTGCCAGCAATATCGCAACGGAGGAGCTGTTTTTT	CASNIATEELFF
TRBV11-2	TRBD2	many	TRBJ2-1	TGTGCCAGCAGCTTAGTGTTGCGGGGGGTCTACAATGAGCAGTTCTTC	CASSLVLRGVYNEQFF
TRBV5-6	NA	many	TRBJ2-1	TGTGCCAGCGAGGGCGAATACCCCAACAATGAGCAGTTCTTC	CASEGEYPNNEQFF
TRBV12-3/TRBV12-4	NA	NA	TRBJ1-3	TGTGCCAGCAGTCCCACACGGGTGGTCGACGGAAACACCATATATTTT	CASSPTRVVDGNTIYF
TRBV12-3/TRBV12-4	NA	many	TRBJ1-2	TGTGCCAGCAGTTTAGGGTCAGGGAACTATGGCTACACCTTC	CASSLGSGNYGYTF
TRBV20-1	TRBD2	NA	TRBJ2-1	TGCAGTGCTAGCCGTCTAGCGGGCTACAATGAGCAGTTCTTC	CSASRLAGYNEQFF
TRBV29-1	NA	NA	TRBJ2-7	TGCAGCGTTGAATTTGACAGCCCCAGGTCCTACGAGCAGTACTTC	CSVEFDSPRSYEQYF
TRBV6-5	NA	once	TRBJ2-7	TGTGCCAGCAGTTACTCTGCAGGGACCTACGAGCAGTACTTC	CASSYSAGTYEQYF
TRBV28	NA	few	TRBJ2-5	TGTGCCAGCAGCCAAAGAGGGATCGGTCGGGACCTGGCCCAGTACTTC	CASSQRGIGRDLAQYF
TRBV24-1	TRBD2	few	TRBJ2-1	TGTGCCACCAGTACGGGACTAGCGGGAGGGCCAGATGAGCAGTTCTTC	CATSTGLAGGPDEQFF
TRBV7-8	NA	few	TRBJ2-7	TGTGCCAGCAGCTTCTTAAGCCAGGGCTACGAGCAGTACTTC	CASSFLSQGYEQYF
TRBV9	NA	NA	TRBJ1-1	TGTGCCAGCAGCGTAGGCAGGGCAGGGAACACTGAAGCTTTCTTT	CASSVGRAGNTEAFF
TRBV20-1	TRBD2	NA	TRBJ2-1	TGCAGTGCTAGTTCGGGGCTAGCGGGAGTAGATGAGCAGTTCTTC	CSASSGLAGVDEQFF
TRBV6-6	NA	many	TRBJ1-2	TGTGCCAGCAGTTACCTGAACACGGATGGCTACACCTTC	CASSYLNTDGYTF
TRBV6-5	TRBD1	many	TRBJ2-5	TGTGCCAGCAGTTACTCAGGGACAGGGATTCAAGAGACCCAGTACTTC	CASSYSGTGIQETQYF
TRBV6-5	NA	many	TRBJ2-1	TGTGCCAGCAGTTACGGGCTATCGAGCTCCTACAATGAGCAGTTCTTC	CASSYGLSSSYNEQFF
TRBV7-2	TRBD2	NA	TRBJ2-4	TGTGCCAGCAGCTTAGGTGCGGGAGGTAGAAAAAACATTCAGTACTTC	CASSLGAGGRKNIQYF
TRBV20-1	TRBD2	few	TRBJ2-7	TGCAGTGCTCCAAGCCGGACTAGCGGGAGCTGGGAGCAGTACTTC	CSAPSRTSGSWEQYF